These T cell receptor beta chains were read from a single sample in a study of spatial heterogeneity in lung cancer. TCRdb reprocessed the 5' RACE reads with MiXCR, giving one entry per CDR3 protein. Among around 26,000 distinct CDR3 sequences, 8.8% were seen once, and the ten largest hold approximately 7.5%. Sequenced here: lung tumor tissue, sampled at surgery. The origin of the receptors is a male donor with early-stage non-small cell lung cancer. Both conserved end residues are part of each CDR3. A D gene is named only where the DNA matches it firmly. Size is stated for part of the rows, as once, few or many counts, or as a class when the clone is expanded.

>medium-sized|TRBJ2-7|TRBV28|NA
CASYAGSYEQYF
TGTGCCAGCTACGCCGGTTCCTACGAGCAGTACTTC
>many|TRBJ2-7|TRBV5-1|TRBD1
CASGLDRAEQYF
TGCGCCAGCGGGCTGGACAGGGCCGAGCAGTACTTC
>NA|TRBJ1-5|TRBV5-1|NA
CASSPVGDSNQPQHF
TGCGCCAGCAGCCCCGTAGGAGATTCCAATCAGCCCCAGCATTTT
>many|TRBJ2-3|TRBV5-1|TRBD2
CASSILGTSGPSTDTQYF
TGCGCCAGCAGCATTCTCGGGACTAGCGGGCCTAGCACAGATACGCAGTATTTT
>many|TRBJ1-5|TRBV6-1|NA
CASSEEGLSNQPQHF
TGTGCCAGCAGTGAGGAAGGGTTAAGCAATCAGCCCCAGCATTTT
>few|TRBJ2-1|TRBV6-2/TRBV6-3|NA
CASILEGLAGGNEQFF
NA
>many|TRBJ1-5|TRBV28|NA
CASSLEGNNQPQHF
TGTGCCAGCAGTTTGGAAGGGAACAATCAGCCCCAGCATTTT
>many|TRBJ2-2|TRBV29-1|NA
CSVVLSGAGELFF
TGCAGCGTTGTACTCTCAGGGGCCGGGGAGCTGTTTTTT
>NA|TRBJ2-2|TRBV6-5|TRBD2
CASSYSRLAVNTGELFF
TGTGCCAGCAGTTACTCCAGACTAGCGGTGAACACCGGGGAGCTGTTTTTT
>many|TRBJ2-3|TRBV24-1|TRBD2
CATSTRDYRDTQYF
TGTGCCACCAGTACCCGGGACTATCGAGATACGCAGTATTTT
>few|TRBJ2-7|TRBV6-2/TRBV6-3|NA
CASTISGSRYQDF
TGTGCCAGCACCATTAGCGGAAGCCGATATCAGGACTTC
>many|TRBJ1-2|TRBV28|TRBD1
CATSESTGDGYTF
TGTGCCACCTCGGAATCGACAGGGGATGGCTACACCTTC
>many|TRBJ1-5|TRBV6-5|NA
CASSYGRSNQPQHF
TGTGCCAGCAGTTACGGGAGAAGCAATCAGCCCCAGCATTTT
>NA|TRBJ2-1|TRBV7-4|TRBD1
CASSSPDRGNEQFF
TGTGCCAGCAGCTCGCCTGACAGGGGGAATGAGCAGTTCTTC
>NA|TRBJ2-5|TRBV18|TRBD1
CASSTTGTGGETQYF
TGTGCCAGCTCAACCACCGGGACAGGGGGCGAGACCCAGTACTTC
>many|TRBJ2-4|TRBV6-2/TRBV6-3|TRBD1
CASSRLDRADIQYF
TGTGCCAGCAGCCGTCTCGACAGGGCGGACATTCAGTACTTC
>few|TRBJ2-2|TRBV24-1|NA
CATRTGGTGPPVPELFF
TGTGCCACCAGAACGGGAGGGACAGGGCCCCCTGTACCGGAGCTGTTTTTT
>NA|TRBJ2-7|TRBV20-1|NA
CSARDRALGQYF
TGCAGTGCTAGAGACAGGGCCCTCGGGCAGTACTTC
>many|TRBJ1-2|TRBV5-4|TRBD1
CASSGTGLYGYTF
TGTGCCAGCAGCGGGACAGGGCTCTATGGCTACACCTTC
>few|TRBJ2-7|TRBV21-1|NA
CASSPRQLYEQYF
TGTGCCAGCAGCCCACGACAACTCTACGAGCAGTACTTC
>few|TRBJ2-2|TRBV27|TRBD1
CASSSRDRATGELFF
TGTGCCAGCAGTTCCCGGGACAGGGCTACCGGGGAGCTGTTTTTT
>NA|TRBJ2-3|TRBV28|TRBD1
CASRRQGGSTDTQYF
TGTGCCAGCAGACGACAGGGTGGGAGCACAGATACGCAGTATTTT
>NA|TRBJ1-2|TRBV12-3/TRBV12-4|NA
CASTTFIWDGYTF
TGTGCCAGCACCACTTTTATATGGGACGGCTACACCTTC
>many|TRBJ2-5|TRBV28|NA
CASRYGVVRQETQYF
TGTGCCAGCAGGTACGGGGTCGTCAGGCAAGAGACCCAGTACTTC
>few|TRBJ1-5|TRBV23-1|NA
CASSQSSGGNQPQHF
TGCGCCAGCAGTCAATCGTCGGGGGGCAATCAGCCCCAGCATTTT
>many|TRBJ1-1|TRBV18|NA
CASSVHTEAFF
TGTGCCAGCTCTGTTCACACTGAAGCTTTCTTT
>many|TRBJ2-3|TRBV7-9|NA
CASSSSTRPETSLLSTDTQYF
TGTGCCAGCAGCTCCTCGACCAGACCTGAGACTAGTCTGTTGAGCACAGATACGCAGTATTTT
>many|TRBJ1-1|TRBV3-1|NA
CASSHGWNTEAFF
TGTGCCAGCAGCCATGGGTGGAACACTGAAGCTTTCTTT
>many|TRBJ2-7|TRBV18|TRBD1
CASSPPGDRAEQYF
TGTGCCAGCTCACCACCGGGGGACAGGGCCGAGCAGTACTTC
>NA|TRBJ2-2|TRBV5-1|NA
CASSLTYWRYRLSNTGELFF
TGCGCCAGCAGCTTAACGTACTGGCGGTACAGGCTATCGAACACCGGGGAGCTGTTTTTT
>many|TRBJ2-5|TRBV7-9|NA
CASSLDSQETQYF
TGTGCCAGCAGCTTAGACAGCCAAGAGACCCAGTACTTC
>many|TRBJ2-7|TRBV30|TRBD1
CAWSATGQGSWQYF
TGTGCCTGGAGTGCGACGGGACAGGGGTCCTGGCAGTACTTC
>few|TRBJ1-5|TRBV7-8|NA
CASSPDGNQPQHF
TGTGCCAGCAGCCCCGACGGGAATCAGCCCCAGCATTTT
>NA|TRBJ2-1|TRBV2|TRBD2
CASSDSGRAYNEQFF
TGTGCCAGCAGTGACAGCGGGAGGGCCTACAATGAGCAGTTCTTC
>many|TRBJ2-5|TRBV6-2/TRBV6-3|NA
CASSSPPQETQYF
TGTGCCAGCAGTAGCCCCCCACAAGAGACCCAGTACTTC
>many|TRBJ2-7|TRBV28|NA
CASSFMGGSYEQYF
TGTGCCAGCAGTTTTATGGGGGGTTCCTACGAGCAGTACTTC
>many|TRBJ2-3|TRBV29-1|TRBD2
CSVESPASGVTDTQYF
TGCAGCGTTGAATCCCCCGCTAGCGGAGTCACAGATACGCAGTATTTT
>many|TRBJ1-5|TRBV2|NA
CASSEKRTANQPQHF
TGTGCCAGCAGTGAAAAAAGAACAGCAAATCAGCCCCAGCATTTT
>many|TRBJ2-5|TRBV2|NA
CASSLTDFQETQYF
TGTGCCAGCAGTTTGACGGATTTCCAAGAGACCCAGTACTTC
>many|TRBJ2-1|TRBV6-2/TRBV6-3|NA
CASLGLLTYEQFF
TGTGCCAGCCTCGGCCTTTTAACCTATGAGCAGTTCTTC
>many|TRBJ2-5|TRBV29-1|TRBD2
CSASGGQETQYF
TGCAGCGCGTCCGGGGGGCAAGAGACCCAGTACTTC
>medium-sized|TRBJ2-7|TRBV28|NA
CASSRVQAQYF
TGTGCCAGCAGTAGAGTACAGGCGCAGTACTTC
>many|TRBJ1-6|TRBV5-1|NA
CASSLEPGTLHF
TGCGCCAGCAGCTTGGAGCCGGGAACCCTCCACTTT
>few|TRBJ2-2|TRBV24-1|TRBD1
CATSDRGQGTVGELFF
TGTGCCACCAGTGATAGGGGACAGGGGACGGTCGGGGAGCTGTTTTTT
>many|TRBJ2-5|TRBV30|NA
CAWRYSGIKTQYF
TGTGCCTGGAGGTACTCGGGGATAAAGACCCAGTACTTC
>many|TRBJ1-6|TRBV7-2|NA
CASSPGKGSTLHF
TGTGCCAGCAGCCCCGGAAAGGGATCTACCCTCCACTTT
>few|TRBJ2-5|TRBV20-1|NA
CSAWNSAETQYF
TGCAGTGCTTGGAACTCCGCAGAGACCCAGTACTTC
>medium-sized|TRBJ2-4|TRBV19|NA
CASSDPPRDIQYF
TGTGCCAGTAGTGACCCCCCCCGGGACATTCAGTACTTC
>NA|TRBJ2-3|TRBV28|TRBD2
CASSPGTSGIDTQYF
TGTGCCAGCAGCCCGGGGACTAGCGGGATCGATACGCAGTATTTT
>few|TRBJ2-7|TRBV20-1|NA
CSASRGKGEQYF
TGCAGTGCAAGTAGGGGTAAAGGCGAGCAGTACTTC
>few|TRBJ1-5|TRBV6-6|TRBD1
CASRLRQGPNQPQHF
TGTGCCAGCAGACTCCGACAGGGACCCAATCAGCCCCAGCATTTT
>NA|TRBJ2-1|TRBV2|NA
CASWGPYRLNEQFF
TGTGCCAGCTGGGGGCCCTATCGGCTAAATGAGCAGTTCTTC
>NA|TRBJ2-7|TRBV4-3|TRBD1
CASSQGPDRFSYEQYF
TGCGCCAGCAGCCAGGGCCCGGACAGGTTCTCCTACGAGCAGTACTTC
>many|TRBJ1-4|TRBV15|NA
CATSRIRLDDEKLFF
TGTGCCACCAGCAGAATCAGGTTGGACGACGAGAAACTGTTTTTT